What follows are 31 T cell receptor beta chains derived from one specimen sequenced in a study of shared clonotypes between healthy human individuals. The protocol was immunoSEQ multiplex PCR, while the TCRdb copy is restricted to in-frame clones and leaves out a portion. Among hundreds of thousands of clones listed, 85% to 95% were seen once. CD45RO negativity and positive selection for CCR7 defined naive CD8 cells, a population that excluded terminally differentiated effector memory CD45RA+ cells. The sample consisted of naive CD8+ T cells sorted from blood. Receptors originate from a woman aged 25 to 39 in good health.

CDR3 sequence: CASRVITNEKLFF. As DNA, the CDR3 is TGTGCCAGCAGGGTCATCACTAATGAAAAACTGTTTTTT. The rearrangement links TRBV27 to TRBJ1-4; D is uncertain. The germline V gene has CDR1 MNHEY and CDR2 SMNVEV (reference sequence). The length of the CDR3 is 13 residues. V shed 6 bases and J shed 2 bases, with 7 bases lying between them.

This clone was counted once. The J gene is TRBJ1-5, the V gene TRBV28; weak D call: TRBD1 (6 bases). The CDR3 sequence is 16 residues long. The germline V gene encodes CDR1 MDHEN and CDR2 SYDVKM. V lost 7 bases and J lost 5, with 21 bases in between. The CDR3 DNA reads TGTGCCAGCACCACCCCCGGGGGGCGGCGAGATCAGCCCCAGCATTTT. The encoded protein is CASTTPGGRRDQPQHF.

This clone occurred once. Other nucleotide sequences in the sample specify the same CDR3. The chain combines TRBV4-1 with TRBJ1-2; D is possibly TRBD1 (5 bases). CDR1 is MGHRA and CDR2 is YSYEKL in the germline V gene. CDR3 length equals 14 residues. Trimming removed 3 bases from V and 3 bases from J, with 11 bases in between. The CDR3 DNA reads as TGCGCCAGCAGCCAGGGGACGGGGTACTATGGCTACACCTTC. As protein: CASSQGTGYYGYTF.

This clone is a singleton in its sample. The DNA for the CDR3 is TGTGCCAGCTCACCAGTGGACGGCTACGAGCAGTACTTC. Amino acid sequence: CASSPVDGYEQYF. V gene TRBV18 combines with J gene TRBJ2-7; D uncertain. CDR1 is KGHSH and CDR2 is LQKENI in the germline V gene. Trimming pared 2 bases from V and 3 bases from J, leaving 8 bases between. The CDR3 runs 13 residues.

This chain connects TRBV5-4 to TRBJ2-7; weak D call: TRBD1 (5 bases). Germline V gene data show CDR1 as SGHNT and CDR2 as YYREEE (reference sequence). Trimming stripped 0 bases from V and 2 bases from J, with 6 bases between. This CDR3 is built from 13 residues. The CDR3 sequence is CASSLATAYEQYF. Here the CDR3 DNA reads TGTGCCAGCAGCTTGGCGACAGCCTACGAGCAGTACTTC.

This clone has just one count. The chain employs TRBV27 and TRBJ2-7; 7 bases align to TRBD1. The V gene's germline CDR1 is MNHEY and CDR2 SMNVEV (reference sequence). Trimming at V came to 4 bases and at J to 3 bases, leaving 3 bases not matched to a gene. CDR3 length equals 13 residues. The CDR3 nucleotides are TGTGCCAGCAGTTACAGGGGACACTACGAGCAGTACTTC. This codes for CASSYRGHYEQYF.

A remark on this clone: The sample holds other DNA sequences that translate to the same CDR3. The chain couples TRBV29-1 to TRBJ2-7; 9 bases match TRBD2. The trim removed 4 bases at V and 0 bases at J, leaving 1 base unmatched. The CDR3 is made up of 13 amino acids. CDR1 and CDR2 (germline): SQVTM, ANQGSEA. The DNA of the CDR3 is TGCAGCGTTGTTAGCGGGAGCTCCTACGAGCAGTACTTC. This sequence encodes CSVVSGSSYEQYF.

The chain joins TRBV28 to TRBJ2-5; no clear D gene. Judging by the DNA end, TRBJ2-7 fits better; the J call may be wrong. In germline, CDR1 is MDHEN, CDR2 SYDVKM. CDR3 length: 14 amino acids. The CDR3 sequence: CASSLEDGNYEQYF. The DNA of the CDR3 is TGTGCCAGCAGTTTAGAGGACGGAAACTACGAGCAGTACTTC.

With regard to this clone: Other DNA variants within this sample encode the same CDR3. The V call is TRBV9, the J call TRBJ2-7, with 7 bases matching TRBD2. The CDR3 spans 14 residues. Looked up from germline, CDR1 is SGDLS and CDR2 is YYNGEE. Trimming took 2 bases from V and 2 from J; bases not matched to a gene: 4. Here the CDR3 reads CASSVSGTAYEQYF. CDR3 bases: TGTGCCAGCAGCGTCAGCGGGACCGCCTACGAGCAGTACTTC.

This clone came up once. This rearrangement joins TRBV13 to TRBJ2-1, with TRBD2 matching 7 bases. Germline-derived CDR1 and CDR2 are PRHDT and FYEKMQ (reference sequence). After removal of 0 bases from V and 6 bases from J, the junction contained 2 bases not matched to a gene. The CDR3 extends over 14 amino acids. CDR3 DNA sequence: TGTGCCAGCAGCTTAGGGACTAGCATCAATGAGCAGTTCTTC. It codes for CASSLGTSINEQFF.

The V and J genes are TRBV10-3 and TRBJ1-5; D remains ambiguous. V lost 0 bases to trimming and J lost 8 bases, with 17 bases between them. There are 16 residues in the CDR3. From germline, CDR1 is ENHRY and CDR2 SYGVKD. The CDR3 is CAISESAGRSMEPQHF. CDR3 coding DNA: TGTGCCATCAGTGAGTCTGCGGGCAGGTCCATGGAGCCCCAGCATTTT.

In its sample, this clone was seen once. The chain joins TRBV6-5 to TRBJ2-7; D is uncertain. The ends were cut back, 8 bases at V and 1 base at J, with 6 bases in the middle. CDR1 and CDR2 (germline): MNHEY, SVGAGI. CDR3 size: 11 residues. DNA of the CDR3: TGTGCCAGCGGGCCATCCTACGAGCAGTACTTC. As protein: CASGPSYEQYF.

The V and J genes are TRBV29-1 and TRBJ1-2; D remains unclear. The V gene's germline CDR1 is SQVTM and CDR2 ANQGSEA. The CDR3 totals 16 residues. V was pared by 0 bases and J by 7 bases, with 21 bases between. CDR3 protein: CSVEDGLFKVKGGYTF. The CDR3 DNA is TGCAGCGTTGAAGATGGGCTGTTTAAGGTAAAAGGTGGCTACACCTTC.

This clone appeared once. The chain couples TRBV28 to TRBJ2-7, with TRBD1 identical over 9 bases. Looked up from germline, CDR1 is MDHEN and CDR2 is SYDVKM. CDR3 size: 13 residues. V shed 10 bases and J 4 bases; nucleotides not matched to a gene: 8. Here the CDR3 reads CATLGQGSYEQYF. The CDR3 DNA sequence: TGTGCCACCCTAGGACAGGGGAGTTACGAGCAGTACTTC.

The chain employs TRBV5-6 and TRBJ2-7; D is ambiguous. This CDR3 has 12 amino acids. Germline assignment: CDR1 SGHDT and CDR2 YYEEEE. The V end lost 1 base, the J end lost 6 bases, and 8 bases lay between the germline ends. CDR3 sequence reads: CASSLSLSEQYF. Here the CDR3 DNA reads TGTGCCAGCAGCTTGAGTCTCTCCGAGCAGTACTTC. Full variable domain (remainder filled in from reference TRBV5-6 and TRBJ2-7): DAGVTQSPTHLIKTRGQQVTLRCSPKSGHDTVSWYQQALGQGPQFIFQYYEEEERQRGNFPDRFSGHQFPNYSSELNVNALLLGDSALYLCASSLSLSEQYFGPGTRLTVT.

J is TRBJ1-1 and V is TRBV20-1, with TRBD1 identical over 7 bases. CDR3 length: 11 amino acids. The V gene end was trimmed by 6 bases and the J gene end by 6 bases; junction bases not matched to a gene: 4. Germline V gene data show CDR1 as DFQATT and CDR2 as SNEGSKA (reference sequence). CDR3 sequence (DNA): TGCAGTGCAGACAGGGTCTCTGAAGCTTTCTTT. Its translation: CSADRVSEAFF.

V usage is TRBV30 and J usage is TRBJ2-5, with TRBD1 identical over 8 bases. With the DNA end fitting TRBJ2-7 better, the J assignment may be wrong. This CDR3 comprises 13 residues. From germline, CDR1 is GTSNPN and CDR2 SVGIG (reference sequence). This CDR3 reads CAWVQGAGYEQYF. In DNA, the CDR3 is TGTGCCTGGGTCCAGGGGGCGGGATACGAGCAGTACTTC.

On this clone itself: One end of the junction does not line up with germline, which may come from a read error. The genes are TRBV2 and TRBJ1-5, with D unresolved. Germline-derived CDR1 and CDR2 are SNHLY and FYNNEI. The CDR3 sequence is 16 residues long. CDR3 nucleotides: TGTGCCAGCAGTGTTCTATCCGCCGATAGCTATCAGCCCCAGCATTTT. This encodes CASSVLSADSYQPQHF.

J is TRBJ2-1 and V is TRBV5-1, with TRBD2 identical over 13 bases. V shed 1 base and J 7 bases; nucleotides not matched to a gene: 11. Per germline, CDR1 SGHRS and CDR2 YFSETQ. This CDR3 has 18 amino acids. The CDR3 reads CASSLLTRTSGSSNEQFF. In nucleotides, the CDR3 is TGCGCCAGCAGCTTGCTCACCCGGACTAGCGGGAGCTCGAATGAGCAGTTCTTC.

The V and J genes are TRBV27 and TRBJ2-7, with 11 bases identical to TRBD2. The CDR3 sequence is 18 residues long. J lost 5 bases, V lost 4 bases, and 16 bases had no gene match. From germline, CDR1 is MNHEY and CDR2 SMNVEV (reference sequence). Written as DNA, the CDR3 is TGTGCCAGCAGTTCCAGTAGCGGGAGGGCCGTCGTGGTAAACGAGCAGTACTTC. It specifies CASSSSSGRAVVVNEQYF.

The genes are TRBV7-6 and TRBJ2-5; D gene ambiguous. CDR3 length: 15 amino acids. Germline assignment: CDR1 SGHVS and CDR2 FNYEAQ. V shed 1 base and J shed 0 bases, with 9 bases lying between them. In nucleotides, the CDR3 is TGTGCCAGCAGCTTAGACCCAGGCGACCAAGAGACCCAGTACTTC. Amino acids: CASSLDPGDQETQYF.

This clone was picked up one time. The genes are TRBV19 and TRBJ2-5; D gene unclear. Germline lookup yields CDR1 LNHDA and CDR2 SQIVND (reference sequence). The length of the CDR3 is 14 residues. Trimming left V 1 base short and J 2 bases short, with 8 bases between. The CDR3 region has the DNA TGTGCCAGTAGTATAGTCTGGCCGCAAGAGACCCAGTACTTC. Amino acid sequence: CASSIVWPQETQYF.

J is TRBJ2-5 and V is TRBV2; D unresolved. The J call may not be correct, given that the DNA end is closer to TRBJ2-7. The germline gives CDR1 SNHLY, CDR2 FYNNEI. The CDR3 consists of 12 residues. The CDR3 is CAGWTEDYEQYF. DNA for the CDR3: TGTGCCGGTTGGACGGAAGACTACGAGCAGTACTTC.

The V gene is TRBV6-1, the J gene TRBJ1-2; D uncertain. Looked up from germline, CDR1 is MNHNS and CDR2 is SASEGT. The CDR3 loop spans 14 amino acids. V gave up 2 bases and J gave up 0 bases, with 7 bases separating them. The CDR3: CASSEQVANYGYTF. The CDR3 DNA follows: TGTGCCAGCAGTGAACAGGTAGCTAACTATGGCTACACCTTC.

J is TRBJ2-1 and V is TRBV19, with 8 nucleotides matching TRBD2. With 5 bases clipped from V and 1 base from J, the junction kept 7 bases outside the gene matches. This CDR3 contains 16 residues. The germline CDR1 and CDR2 sequences are LNHDA and SQIVND (reference sequence). The CDR3, as DNA: TGTGCCAGTAGTTACTTAGCGGGACGGTCCTACAATGAGCAGTTCTTC. Protein: CASSYLAGRSYNEQFF. Full variable domain (rest looked up from reference TRBV19 and TRBJ2-1): DGGITQSPKYLFRKEGQNVTLSCEQNLNHDAMYWYRQDPGQGLRLIYYSQIVNDFQKGDIAEGYSVSREKKESFPLTVTSAQKNPTAFYLCASSYLAGRSYNEQFFGPGTRLTVL.

This rearrangement joins TRBV11-2 to TRBJ1-6; no reliable D call. Germline loops: CDR1 SGHAT, CDR2 FQNNGV. The germline V and J ends were trimmed by 3 bases and 6 bases, with 12 bases remaining between them. This CDR3 is 15 amino acids long. The CDR3 sequence is CASSFSAEPNSPLHF. The CDR3 nucleotides are TGTGCCAGCAGCTTTTCTGCAGAACCTAATTCACCCCTCCACTTT.

The J gene is TRBJ2-7, the V gene TRBV2; 8 positions agree with TRBD1. J was trimmed by 2 bases and V by 1 base; bases with no gene match: 10. The length of the CDR3 is 17 residues. The germline gives CDR1 SNHLY, CDR2 FYNNEI. CDR3 sequence: CASSEGPPGQEAYEQYF. The CDR3 bases are TGTGCCAGCAGTGAAGGCCCCCCGGGACAGGAAGCCTACGAGCAGTACTTC.

V is TRBV27 and J is TRBJ2-5, with 7 bases fitting TRBD1. The end of the DNA aligns better with TRBJ2-7, so the J call may be wrong. The CDR3 runs to 13 residues. Germline assignment: CDR1 MNHEY and CDR2 SMNVEV (reference sequence). CDR3 residues: CASSRGQRYEQYF. The CDR3 DNA is TGTGCCAGCAGCCGGGGACAGCGTTACGAGCAGTACTTC.

Turning to this clone: This sample includes further DNA sequences coding for the same CDR3. This chain connects TRBV5-1 to TRBJ2-7; 9 bases are shared with TRBD2. V shed 2 bases and J 4 bases; nucleotides not matched to a gene: 4. The CDR3 runs to 14 residues. CDR1 SGHRS and CDR2 YFSETQ come from the germline V gene. The CDR3 DNA reads as TGCGCCAGCAGCTTTAGCGGGAGCAGTTACGAGCAGTACTTC. This sequence encodes CASSFSGSSYEQYF.

J is TRBJ1-1 and V is TRBV15; D gene uncertain. The CDR3 totals 12 residues. Looked up from germline, CDR1 is LNHNV and CDR2 is YYDKDF (reference sequence). Trimming took 3 bases from V and 0 from J, leaving 2 bases between them. CDR3 DNA sequence: TGTGCCACCAGCAGTTTGAACACTGAAGCTTTCTTT. Translating gives CATSSLNTEAFF.

As DNA, the CDR3 is TGCGCCAGCAGCCATCCCACCGGGGAGCTGTTTTTT. It encodes CASSHPTGELFF. The gene calls are TRBV4-1 and TRBJ2-2; no firm D call. This CDR3 region has 12 residues. CDR1 and CDR2 (germline): MGHRA, YSYEKL. V was clipped by 3 bases and J by 4 bases, with 3 bases between them.